The 9 T cell receptor beta chains below come from one sample, sequenced in a study of blood T cell repertoires in COVID-19. Clones were sequenced by immunoSEQ multiplex PCR, and TCRdb holds only the in-frame ones, with some missing. This sample has about 160,000 clones, with 80% to 90% found just once. Material: peripheral blood. These receptors all come from a man aged 60 to 69 with acute or convalescent COVID-19.

The V and J genes are TRBV14 and TRBJ1-3; D is undetermined. Per germline, CDR1 SGHDN and CDR2 FVKESK. This CDR3 is 15 amino acids long. The V gene lost 4 bases and the J gene lost 0 bases, with 10 bases spanning the gap. The CDR3 coding sequence is TGTGCCAGCAGCCGAGGTCTGTTCTCTGGAAACACCATATATTTT. Encoded protein: CASSRGLFSGNTIYF. The whole variable domain, remainder taken from reference TRBV14 and TRBJ1-3, is EAGVTQFPSHSVIEKGQTVTLRCDPISGHDNLYWYRRVMGKEIKFLLHFVKESKQDESGMPNNRFLAERTGGTYSTLKVQPAELEDSGVYFCASSRGLFSGNTIYFGEGSWLTVV.

The V gene is TRBV5-1, the J gene TRBJ1-5; TRBD1 matches at 10 bases. The CDR3 has 15 residues. Trimming cost V 4 bases and J 7 bases; bases outside gene matches: 8. Germline V gene sequence: CDR1 SGHRS, CDR2 YFSETQ. CDR3 sequence (DNA): TGCGCCAGCAGCCCTGAGACAGGGGGCGACCAGCCCCAGCATTTT. It is translated as CASSPETGGDQPQHF.

V and J are TRBV9 and TRBJ2-2; 8 nucleotides agree with TRBD1. The CDR3 sequence is 15 residues long. Germline CDR1 is SGDLS and CDR2 is YYNGEE. After removal of 0 bases from V and 6 bases from J, the junction contained 4 bases not matched to a gene. CDR3 coding DNA: TGTGCCAGCAGCGTAGATAGCAGGGGGCCCGGGGAGCTGTTTTTT. It codes for CASSVDSRGPGELFF. Full variable domain (remainder filled in from reference TRBV9 and TRBJ2-2): DSGVTQTPKHLITATGQRVTLRCSPRSGDLSVYWYQQSLDQGLQFLIQYYNGEERAKGNILERFSAQQFPDLHSELNLSSLELGDSALYFCASSVDSRGPGELFFGEGSRLTVL.

This chain connects TRBV4-1 to TRBJ2-1; D ambiguous. Germline V gene lookup returns CDR1 MGHRA and CDR2 YSYEKL. The CDR3 has 15 amino acids. V lost 1 base and J 2 bases, leaving 9 bases between the germline ends. The CDR3 here is CASSQVGGAYNEQFF. CDR3 sequence (DNA): TGCGCCAGCAGCCAAGTGGGTGGAGCCTACAATGAGCAGTTCTTC.

This clone was counted a few times. Written as DNA, the CDR3 is TGTGCCAGTAGCTTACTGCACAGGGGGCTCTATGGCTACACCTTC. Residues: CASSLLHRGLYGYTF. The chain recombines TRBV19 with TRBJ1-2; 9 nucleotides match TRBD1. Trimming removed 6 bases from V and 4 bases from J; junction bases left unmatched: 9. The CDR3 length is 15 residues. CDR1 and CDR2 from the germline V gene are LNHDA and SQIVND (reference sequence).

The genes are TRBV7-9 and TRBJ2-7; TRBD1 matches at 9 bases. Germline CDR1 reads SEHNR; CDR2 reads FQNEAQ (reference sequence). The CDR3 runs to 16 residues. After removal of 0 bases from V and 3 bases from J, the junction contained 6 bases not matched to a gene. Here the CDR3 DNA reads TGTGCCAGCAGCTTAGCGAAGGGACAGGGACTCTACGAGCAGTACTTC. Translated: CASSLAKGQGLYEQYF.

The count of this clone is one. The rearrangement links TRBV14 to TRBJ1-2; a weak D match, TRBD1 (6 bases). Germline CDR1 reads SGHDN; CDR2 reads FVKESK. V was cut by 0 bases and J by 8 bases, with 22 bases left in between. The CDR3 has 17 amino acids. The CDR3 here is CASSQDRGGAVGLGYTF. The CDR3 bases are TGTGCCAGCAGCCAAGATCGCGGGGGGGCCGTTGGGTTGGGCTACACCTTC.

This clone has only a few counts. The chain employs TRBV6-5 and TRBJ1-2; tentative D call: TRBD1 (5 bases). V was trimmed by 6 bases and J by 7 bases, leaving 9 bases between them. There are 11 residues in the CDR3. The germline gives CDR1 MNHEY, CDR2 SVGAGI. The CDR3 is CASRKDTGYTF. CDR3 DNA: TGTGCCAGCAGGAAGGACACTGGCTACACCTTC.

This chain links TRBV12-3 or TRBV12-4 with TRBJ2-5, with TRBD1 matching 7 bases. Unmatched junction bases numbered 5, after V lost 4 bases and J lost 9 bases. This CDR3 has 12 residues. In DNA form, the CDR3 reads TGTGCCAGCAGTTCGGACAGGCCCCCCCAGTACTTC. It yields the protein CASSSDRPPQYF.